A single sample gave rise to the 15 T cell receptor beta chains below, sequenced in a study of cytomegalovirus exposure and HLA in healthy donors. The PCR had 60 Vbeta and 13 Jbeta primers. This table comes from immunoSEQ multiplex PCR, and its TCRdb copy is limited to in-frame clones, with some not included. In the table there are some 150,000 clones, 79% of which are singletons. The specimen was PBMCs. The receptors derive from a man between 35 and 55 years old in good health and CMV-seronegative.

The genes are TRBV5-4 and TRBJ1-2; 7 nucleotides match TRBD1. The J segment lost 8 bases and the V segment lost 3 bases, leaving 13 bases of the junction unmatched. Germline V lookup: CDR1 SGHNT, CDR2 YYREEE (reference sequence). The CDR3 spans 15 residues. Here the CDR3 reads CASSSTGTAKLGYTF. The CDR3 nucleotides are TGTGCCAGCAGCTCTACCGGGACAGCCAAATTGGGCTACACCTTC.

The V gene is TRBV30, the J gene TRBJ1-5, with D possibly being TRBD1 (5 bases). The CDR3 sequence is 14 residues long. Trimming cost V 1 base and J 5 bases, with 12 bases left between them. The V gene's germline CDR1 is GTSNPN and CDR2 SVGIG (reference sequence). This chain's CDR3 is CAWSDNQGYQPQHF. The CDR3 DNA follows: TGTGCCTGGAGTGACAATCAGGGCTATCAGCCCCAGCATTTT.

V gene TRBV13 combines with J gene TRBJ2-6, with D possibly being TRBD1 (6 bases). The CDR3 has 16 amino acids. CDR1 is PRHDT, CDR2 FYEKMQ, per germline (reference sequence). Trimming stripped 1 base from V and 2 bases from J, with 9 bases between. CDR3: CASSLEPGAGANVLTF. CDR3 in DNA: TGTGCCAGCAGCTTAGAACCAGGGGCTGGGGCCAACGTCCTGACTTTC. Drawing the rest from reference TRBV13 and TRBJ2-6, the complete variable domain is AAGVIQSPRHLIKEKRETATLKCYPIPRHDTVYWYQQGPGQDPQFLISFYEKMQSDKGSIPDRFSAQQFSDYHSELNMSSLELGDSALYFCASSLEPGAGANVLTFGAGSRLTVL.

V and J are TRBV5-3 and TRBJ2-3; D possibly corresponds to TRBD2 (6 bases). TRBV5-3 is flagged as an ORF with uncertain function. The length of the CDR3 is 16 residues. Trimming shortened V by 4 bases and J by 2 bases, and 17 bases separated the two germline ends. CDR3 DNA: TGTGCCAGAAGCCCCTATCTCGGGAGAGCCACAGATACGCAGTATTTT. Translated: CARSPYLGRATDTQYF.

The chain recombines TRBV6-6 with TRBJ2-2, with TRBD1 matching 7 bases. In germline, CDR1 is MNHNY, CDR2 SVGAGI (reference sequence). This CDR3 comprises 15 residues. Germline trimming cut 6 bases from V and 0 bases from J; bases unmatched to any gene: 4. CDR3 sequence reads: CASSLQGPNTGELFF. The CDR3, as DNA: TGTGCCAGCAGCCTACAGGGGCCGAACACCGGGGAGCTGTTTTTT.

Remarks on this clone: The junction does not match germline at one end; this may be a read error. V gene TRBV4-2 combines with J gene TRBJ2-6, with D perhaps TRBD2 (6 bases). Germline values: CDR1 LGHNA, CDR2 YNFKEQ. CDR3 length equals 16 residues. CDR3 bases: TGTGCCAGCAGCCCTCTACTAGGTGGCGGGGCCAACGGCCTGACTTTC. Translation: CASSPLLGGGANGLTF.

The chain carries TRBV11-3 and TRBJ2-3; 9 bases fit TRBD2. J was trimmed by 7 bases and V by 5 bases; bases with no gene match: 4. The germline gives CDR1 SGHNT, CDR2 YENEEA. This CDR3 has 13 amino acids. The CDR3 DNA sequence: TGTGCCAGCAGCCACGGGACTAGCAATACGCAGTATTTT. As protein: CASSHGTSNTQYF. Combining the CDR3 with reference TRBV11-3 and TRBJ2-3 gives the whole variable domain EAGVVQSPRYKIIEKKQPVAFWCNPISGHNTLYWYLQNLGQGPELLIRYENEEAVDDSQLPKDRFSAERLKGVDSTLKIQPAELGDSAVYLCASSHGTSNTQYFGPGTRLTVL.

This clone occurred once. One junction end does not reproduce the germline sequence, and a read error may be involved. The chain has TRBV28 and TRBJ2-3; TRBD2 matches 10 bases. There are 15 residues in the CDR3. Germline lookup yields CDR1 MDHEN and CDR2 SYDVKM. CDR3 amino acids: CASTGGAGGPETQYF. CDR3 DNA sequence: TGTGCCAGCACCGGCGGAGCGGGAGGGCCAGAGACGCAGTATTTT.

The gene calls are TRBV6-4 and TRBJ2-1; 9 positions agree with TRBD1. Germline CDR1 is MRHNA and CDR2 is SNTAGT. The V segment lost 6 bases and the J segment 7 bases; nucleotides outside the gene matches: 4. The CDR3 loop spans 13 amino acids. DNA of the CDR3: TGTGCCAGCAGCCCCGACAGGGGGAATGAGCAGTTCTTC. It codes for CASSPDRGNEQFF.

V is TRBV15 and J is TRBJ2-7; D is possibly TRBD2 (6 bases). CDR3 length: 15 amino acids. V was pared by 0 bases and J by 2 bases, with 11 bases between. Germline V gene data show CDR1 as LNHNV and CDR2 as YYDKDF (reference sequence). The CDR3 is CATSRDLAVTYEQYF. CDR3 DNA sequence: TGTGCCACCAGCAGAGATTTAGCGGTCACCTACGAGCAGTACTTC.

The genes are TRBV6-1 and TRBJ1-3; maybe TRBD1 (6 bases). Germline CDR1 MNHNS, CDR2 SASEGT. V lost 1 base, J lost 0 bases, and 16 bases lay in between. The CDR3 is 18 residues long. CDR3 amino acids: CASSEGGPQGTSGNTIYF. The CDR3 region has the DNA TGTGCCAGCAGTGAAGGGGGACCGCAGGGGACCTCTGGAAACACCATATATTTT.

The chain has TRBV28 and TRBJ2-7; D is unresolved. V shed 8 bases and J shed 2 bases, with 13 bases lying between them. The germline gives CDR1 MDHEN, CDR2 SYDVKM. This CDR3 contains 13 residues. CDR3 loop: CASHIPGTYEQYF. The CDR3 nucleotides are TGTGCCAGCCATATCCCGGGTACCTACGAGCAGTACTTC. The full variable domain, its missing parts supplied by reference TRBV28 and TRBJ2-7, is DVKVTQSSRYLVKRTGEKVFLECVQDMDHENMFWYRQDPGLGLRLIYFSYDVKMKEKGDIPEGYSVSREKKERFSLILESASTNQTSMYLCASHIPGTYEQYFGPGTRLTVT.

The CDR3 spells CASSLEGRVVSEAFF. As DNA, the CDR3 is TGCGCCAGCAGCTTGGAGGGCAGGGTCGTGTCTGAAGCTTTCTTT. This chain connects TRBV5-1 to TRBJ1-1; the D gene is possibly TRBD1 (5 bases). Germline V gives CDR1 SGHRS, CDR2 YFSETQ. V gave up 0 bases and J gave up 6 bases, with 15 bases separating them. This CDR3 is 15 amino acids long.

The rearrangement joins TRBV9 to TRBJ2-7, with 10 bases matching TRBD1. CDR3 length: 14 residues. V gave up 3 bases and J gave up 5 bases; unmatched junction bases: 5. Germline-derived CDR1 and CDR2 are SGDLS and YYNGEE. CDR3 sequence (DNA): TGTGCCAGCAGCGCCTCGGGACAGGGGAACGAGCAGTACTTC. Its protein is CASSASGQGNEQYF.

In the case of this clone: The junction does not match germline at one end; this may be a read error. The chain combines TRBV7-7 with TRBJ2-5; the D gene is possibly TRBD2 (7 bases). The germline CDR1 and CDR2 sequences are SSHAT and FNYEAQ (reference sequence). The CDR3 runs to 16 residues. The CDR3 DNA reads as TGTGCTAGCAGCCAAGGGGGGGGACGCGTCCAAGAGACCCAGTACTTC. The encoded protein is CASSQGGGRVQETQYF.